The clone carrying this T cell receptor (beta chain) has just a few counts. What it binds is not known. This sample is part of a study of T cell repertoires in cytomegalovirus infection. TCRdb ran MiXCR on the reads and lists one entry per CDR3 protein. There are hundreds of thousands of distinct CDR3 sequences in the sample; roughly 30% occur only once, and over 15% lies in the top ten. V was pared by 0 bases and J by 4 bases, with 13 bases of the junction left unmatched. The CDR3 runs to 19 residues. CDR1 and CDR2 (germline): MNHEY, SVGEGT. The receptor's source is a human donor in good health (CMV status not recorded). Some clones in this sample may be carry-over from other donors' samples. The chain recombines TRBV6-2 or TRBV6-3 with TRBJ2-1; 9 positions agree with TRBD2. Sequencing used cultured PBMCs, obtained from culture after CMV antigen stimulation. The CDR3 here is CASSYSGTSKGGPYNEQFF. Written as DNA, the CDR3 is TGTGCCAGCAGTTACTCCGGGACTAGCAAAGGGGGGCCTTACAATGAGCAGTTCTTC.